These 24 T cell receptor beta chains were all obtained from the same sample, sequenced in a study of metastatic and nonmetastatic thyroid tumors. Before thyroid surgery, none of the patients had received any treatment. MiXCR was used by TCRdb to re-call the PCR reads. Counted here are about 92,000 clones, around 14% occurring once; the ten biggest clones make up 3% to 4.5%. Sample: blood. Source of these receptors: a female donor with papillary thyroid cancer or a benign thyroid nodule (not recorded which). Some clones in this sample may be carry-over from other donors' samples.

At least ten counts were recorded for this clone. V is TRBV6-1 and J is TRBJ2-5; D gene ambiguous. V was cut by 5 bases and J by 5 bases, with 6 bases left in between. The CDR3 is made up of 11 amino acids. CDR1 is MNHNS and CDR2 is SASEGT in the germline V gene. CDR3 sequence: CASSLVETQYF. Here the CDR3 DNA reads TGTGCCAGCAGTTTAGTCGAGACCCAGTACTTC.

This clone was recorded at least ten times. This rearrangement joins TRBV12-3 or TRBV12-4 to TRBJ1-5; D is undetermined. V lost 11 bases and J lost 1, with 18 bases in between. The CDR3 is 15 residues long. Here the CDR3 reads CASVMGRRSNQPQHF. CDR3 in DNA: TGTGCCTCAGTTATGGGGAGACGGAGCAATCAGCCCCAGCATTTT.

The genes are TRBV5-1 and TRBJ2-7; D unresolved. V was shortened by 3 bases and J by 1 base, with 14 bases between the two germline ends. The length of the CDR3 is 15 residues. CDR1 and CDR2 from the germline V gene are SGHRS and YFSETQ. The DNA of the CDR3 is TGCGCCAGCAGCTCCTACTGGGCCTCATCCTACGAGCAGTACTTC. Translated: CASSSYWASSYEQYF. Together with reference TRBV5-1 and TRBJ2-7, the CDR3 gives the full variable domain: KAGVTQTPRYLIKTRGQQVTLSCSPISGHRSVSWYQQTPGQGLQFLFEYFSETQRNKGNFPGRFSGRQFSNSRSEMNVSTLELGDSALYLCASSSYWASSYEQYFGPGTRLTVT.

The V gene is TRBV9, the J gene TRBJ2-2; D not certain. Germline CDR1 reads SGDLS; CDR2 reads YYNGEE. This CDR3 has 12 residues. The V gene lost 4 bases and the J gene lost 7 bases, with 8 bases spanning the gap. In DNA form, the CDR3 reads TGTGCCAGCAGCCACGGGTACGGGGAGCTGTTTTTT. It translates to CASSHGYGELFF.

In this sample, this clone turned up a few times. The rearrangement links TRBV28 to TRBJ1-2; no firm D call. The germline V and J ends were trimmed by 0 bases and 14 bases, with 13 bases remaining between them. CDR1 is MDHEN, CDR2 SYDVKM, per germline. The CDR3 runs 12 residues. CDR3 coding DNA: TGTGCCAGCAGTTTATGGAACAGCGCGCAGACCTTC. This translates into CASSLWNSAQTF.

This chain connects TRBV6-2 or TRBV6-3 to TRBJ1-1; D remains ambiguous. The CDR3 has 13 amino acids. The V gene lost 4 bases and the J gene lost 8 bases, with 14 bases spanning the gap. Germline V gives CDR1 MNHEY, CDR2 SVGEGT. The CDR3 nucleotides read TGTGCCAGCAGTTTACGTCCAACCGGGGAAGCTTTCTTT. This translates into CASSLRPTGEAFF.

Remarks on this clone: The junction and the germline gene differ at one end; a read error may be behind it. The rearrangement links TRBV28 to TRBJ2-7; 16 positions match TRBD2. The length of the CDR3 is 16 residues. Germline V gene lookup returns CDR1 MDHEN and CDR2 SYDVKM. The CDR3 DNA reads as TGTGCCATCACCATAGGGACTAGCGGGGGGGTCTACGATCAGTACTTC. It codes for CAITIGTSGGVYDQYF. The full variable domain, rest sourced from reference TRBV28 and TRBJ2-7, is DVKVTQSSRYLVKRTGEKVFLECVQDMDHENMFWYRQDPGLGLRLIYFSYDVKMKEKGDIPEGYSVSREKKERFSLILESASTNQTSMYLCAITIGTSGGVYDQYFGPGTRLTVT.

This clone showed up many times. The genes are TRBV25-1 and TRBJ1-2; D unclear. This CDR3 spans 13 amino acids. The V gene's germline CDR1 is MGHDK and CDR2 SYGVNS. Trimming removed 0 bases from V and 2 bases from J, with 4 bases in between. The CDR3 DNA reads TGTGCCAGCAGTGAATACAGAAACTATGGCTACACCTTC. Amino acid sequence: CASSEYRNYGYTF.

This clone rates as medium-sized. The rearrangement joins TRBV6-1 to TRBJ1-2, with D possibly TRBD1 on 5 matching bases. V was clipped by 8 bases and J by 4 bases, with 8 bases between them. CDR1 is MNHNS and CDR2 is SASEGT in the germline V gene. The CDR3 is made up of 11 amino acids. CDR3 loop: CASGDSYGYTF. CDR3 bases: TGTGCCAGCGGAGACAGCTATGGCTACACCTTC.

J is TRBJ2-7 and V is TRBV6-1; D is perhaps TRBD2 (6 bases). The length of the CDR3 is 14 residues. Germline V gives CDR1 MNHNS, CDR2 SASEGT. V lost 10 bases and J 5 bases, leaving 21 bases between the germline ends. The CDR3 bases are TGTGCCAACACCCCGGGACGGGGGTATAACGAGCAGTACTTC. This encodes CANTPGRGYNEQYF.

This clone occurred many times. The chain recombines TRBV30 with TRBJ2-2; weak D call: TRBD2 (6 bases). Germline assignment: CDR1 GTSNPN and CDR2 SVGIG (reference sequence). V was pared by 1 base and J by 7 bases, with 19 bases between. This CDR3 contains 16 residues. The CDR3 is CAWSGLSWRVDGELFF. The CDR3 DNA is TGTGCCTGGAGTGGGTTAAGTTGGAGGGTTGACGGGGAGCTGTTTTTT.

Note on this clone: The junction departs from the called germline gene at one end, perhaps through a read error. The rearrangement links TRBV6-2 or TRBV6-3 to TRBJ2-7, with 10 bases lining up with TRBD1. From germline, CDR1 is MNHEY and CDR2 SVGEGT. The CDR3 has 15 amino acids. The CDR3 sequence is CVSSDPGQGTYKQYF. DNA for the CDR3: TGTGTCAGCAGTGATCCGGGACAGGGGACCTACAAGCAGTACTTC.

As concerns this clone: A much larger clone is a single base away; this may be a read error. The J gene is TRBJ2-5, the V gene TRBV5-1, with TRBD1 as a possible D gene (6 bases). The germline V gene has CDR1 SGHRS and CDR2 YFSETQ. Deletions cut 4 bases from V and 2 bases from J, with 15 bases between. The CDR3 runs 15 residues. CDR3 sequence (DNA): TGCGCCAGCAGCCTATACACAGGGAGACAAGAGACCCAGTACTTC. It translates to CASSLYTGRQETQYF. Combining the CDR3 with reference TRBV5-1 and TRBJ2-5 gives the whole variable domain KAGVTQTPRYLIKTRGQQVTLSCSPISGHRSVSWYQQTPGQGLQFLFEYFSETQRNKGNFPGRFSGRQFSNSRSEMNVSTLELGDSALYLCASSLYTGRQETQYFGPGTRLLVL.

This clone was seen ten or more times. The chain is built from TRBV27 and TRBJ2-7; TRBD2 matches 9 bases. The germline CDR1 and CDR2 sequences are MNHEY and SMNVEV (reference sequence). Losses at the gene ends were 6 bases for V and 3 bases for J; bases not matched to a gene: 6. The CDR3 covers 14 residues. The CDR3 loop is CASRARGGGYEQYF. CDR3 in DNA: TGTGCCAGCAGAGCCCGCGGGGGGGGCTACGAGCAGTACTTC.

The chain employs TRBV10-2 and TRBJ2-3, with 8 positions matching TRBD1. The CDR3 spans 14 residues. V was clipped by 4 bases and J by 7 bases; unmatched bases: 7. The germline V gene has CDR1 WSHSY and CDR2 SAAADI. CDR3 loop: CASSGGQGANTQYF. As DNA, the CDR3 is TGCGCCAGCAGTGGTGGACAGGGAGCAAATACGCAGTATTTT.

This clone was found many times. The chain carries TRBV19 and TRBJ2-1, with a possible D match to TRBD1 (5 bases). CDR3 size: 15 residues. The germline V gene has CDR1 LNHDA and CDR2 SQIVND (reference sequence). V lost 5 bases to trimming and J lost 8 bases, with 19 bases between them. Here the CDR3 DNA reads TGTGCCAGTAGTGCATTTAGCAGGGAAAACGATGAGCAGTTCTTC. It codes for CASSAFSRENDEQFF.

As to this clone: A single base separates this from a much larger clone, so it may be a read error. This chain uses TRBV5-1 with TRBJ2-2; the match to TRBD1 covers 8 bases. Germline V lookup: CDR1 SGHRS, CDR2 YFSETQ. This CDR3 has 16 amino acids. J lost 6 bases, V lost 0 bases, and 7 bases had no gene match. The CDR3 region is CASSLAGQVNAGELFF. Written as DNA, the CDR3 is TGCGCCAGCAGCTTGGCGGGACAGGTTAACGCCGGGGAGCTGTTTTTT.

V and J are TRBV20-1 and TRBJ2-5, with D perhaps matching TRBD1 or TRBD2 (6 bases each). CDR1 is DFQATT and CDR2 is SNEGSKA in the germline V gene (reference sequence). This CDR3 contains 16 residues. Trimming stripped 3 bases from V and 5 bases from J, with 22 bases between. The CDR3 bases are TGCAGTGCTAGCCCACTAGCCACGGGGGCCGGGGAGACCCAGTACTTC. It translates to CSASPLATGAGETQYF.

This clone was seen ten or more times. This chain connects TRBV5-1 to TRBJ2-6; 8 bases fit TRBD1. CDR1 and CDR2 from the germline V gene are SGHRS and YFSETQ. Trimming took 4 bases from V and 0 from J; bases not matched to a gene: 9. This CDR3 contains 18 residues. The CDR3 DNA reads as TGCGCCAGCAGCCCGACAGGGGATCCAAGCTCTGGGGCCAACGTCCTGACTTTC. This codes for CASSPTGDPSSGANVLTF.

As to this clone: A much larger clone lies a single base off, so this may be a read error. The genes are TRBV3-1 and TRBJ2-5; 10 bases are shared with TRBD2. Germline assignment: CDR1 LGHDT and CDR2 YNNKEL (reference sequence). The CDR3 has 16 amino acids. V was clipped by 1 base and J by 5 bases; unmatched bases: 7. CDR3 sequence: CASSQASGGFCETQYF. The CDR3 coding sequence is TGTGCCAGCAGCCAAGCTAGCGGGGGTTTCTGTGAGACCCAGTACTTC.

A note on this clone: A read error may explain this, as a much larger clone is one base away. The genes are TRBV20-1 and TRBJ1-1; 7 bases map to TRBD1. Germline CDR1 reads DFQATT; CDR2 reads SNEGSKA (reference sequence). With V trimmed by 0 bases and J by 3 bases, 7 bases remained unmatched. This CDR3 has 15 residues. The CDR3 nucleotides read TGCAGTGCTAGAGATCGTACAGGGGCATACACTGAAGCTTTCTTT. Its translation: CSARDRTGAYTEAFF.

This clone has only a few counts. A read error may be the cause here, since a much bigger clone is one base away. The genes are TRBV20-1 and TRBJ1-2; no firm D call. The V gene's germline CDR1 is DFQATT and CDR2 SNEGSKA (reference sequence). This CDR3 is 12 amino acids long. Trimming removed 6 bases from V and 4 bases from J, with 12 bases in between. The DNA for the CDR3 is TGCAGTGCCCCGTGGCCTAGCTATGGCTACACCTTC. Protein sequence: CSAPWPSYGYTF.

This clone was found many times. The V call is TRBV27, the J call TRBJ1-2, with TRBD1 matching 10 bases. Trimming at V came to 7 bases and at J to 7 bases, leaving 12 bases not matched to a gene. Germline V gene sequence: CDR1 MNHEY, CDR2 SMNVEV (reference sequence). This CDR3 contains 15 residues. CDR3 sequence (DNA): TGTGCCAGCACTCGAACCGGGACAGGGGCAAGTGGCTACACCTTC. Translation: CASTRTGTGASGYTF.

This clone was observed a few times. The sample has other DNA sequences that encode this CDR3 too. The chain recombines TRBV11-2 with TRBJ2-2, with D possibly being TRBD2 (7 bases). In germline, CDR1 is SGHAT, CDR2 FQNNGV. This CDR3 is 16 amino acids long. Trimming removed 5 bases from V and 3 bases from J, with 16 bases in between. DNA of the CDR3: TGTGCCAGCAGCAAAAATGGGGGGGCGGACACCGGGGAGCTGTTTTTT. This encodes CASSKNGGADTGELFF.